This is a list of T cell receptor beta chains from one sample in a study of blood T cell repertoires in COVID-19. Measured with immunoSEQ multiplex PCR; TCRdb has only the in-frame clones, and not every one. The table records almost 250,000 clones, 70% to 90% of them present only once. Sequenced: PBMCs or T cells enriched from blood (not recorded which). These receptors all stem from a woman in her fifties or sixties with acute COVID-19. Both conserved end residues are part of each CDR3. A D gene is named only where the DNA matches it firmly. Some rows mark clone size as missing; the rest say once, few, many or name a class of expanded clone.

d_gene	abundance	v_gene	j_gene	CDR3aa	CDR3nt
.	.	TRBV18	TRBJ1-1	CASSLERGNTEAFF	TGTGCCAGCTCGCTTGAAAGGGGGAACACTGAAGCTTTCTTT
TRBD1	.	TRBV27	TRBJ1-1	CASSLWDRNTEAFF	TGTGCCAGCAGTTTATGGGACAGGAACACTGAAGCTTTCTTT
TRBD1	.	TRBV7-9	TRBJ1-4	CASSFGQGEKLFF	TGTGCCAGCAGCTTTGGACAGGGTGAAAAACTGTTTTTT
TRBD2	.	TRBV4-3	TRBJ2-1	CASSQDGGGAYNEQFF	TGCGCCAGCAGCCAAGATGGCGGGGGGGCCTACAATGAGCAGTTCTTC
.	.	TRBV18	TRBJ1-4	CASSPLDTTNEKLFF	TGTGCCAGCTCACCACTGGACACCACTAATGAAAAACTGTTTTTT
.	once	TRBV18	TRBJ1-5	CASSPTGNNQPQHF	TGTGCCAGCTCACCAACAGGGAACAATCAGCCCCAGCATTTT
.	.	TRBV6-2/TRBV6-3	TRBJ2-3	CASSYGSRVPDTQYF	TGTGCCAGCAGTTACGGATCCAGGGTCCCAGATACGCAGTATTTT
TRBD1	.	TRBV11-2	TRBJ2-3	CASSFAAGGFSTDTQYF	TGTGCCAGCAGCTTCGCGGCAGGGGGATTCAGCACAGATACGCAGTATTTT
TRBD1	.	TRBV11-1	TRBJ1-1	CASSQGDRVTEAFF	TGTGCCAGCAGCCAAGGGGACAGGGTAACTGAAGCTTTCTTT
TRBD2	.	TRBV5-1	TRBJ2-7	CASRFLSSGVAYEQYF	TGCGCCAGCAGGTTCTTGAGTAGCGGGGTAGCCTACGAGCAGTACTTC
.	.	TRBV9	TRBJ2-2	CASSVYEGVGTGELFF	TGTGCCAGCAGCGTGTACGAGGGTGTCGGCACCGGGGAGCTGTTTTTT
.	.	TRBV3-1/TRBV3-2	TRBJ2-5	CASSRQGFQETQYF	TGTGCCAGCAGCCGGCAGGGGTTTCAAGAGACCCAGTACTTC
.	.	TRBV6-5	TRBJ1-2	CASKQRAQLYGYTF	TGTGCCAGCAAACAGAGGGCGCAATTATATGGCTACACCTTC
TRBD1	.	TRBV9	TRBJ1-4	CASSSRTGSNEKLFF	TGTGCCAGCAGCTCAAGGACAGGCTCTAATGAAAAACTGTTTTTT
.	.	TRBV4-1	TRBJ1-1	CASSQEGALNTEAFF	TGCGCCAGCAGCCAAGAGGGGGCCTTGAACACTGAAGCTTTCTTT
TRBD2	.	TRBV30	TRBJ2-1	CAWSGLSGLEGSYNEQFF	TGTGCCTGGAGTGGATTAAGCGGACTAGAGGGGTCCTACAATGAGCAGTTCTTC
.	many	TRBV21-1	TRBJ1-5	CASSKRGGTGGSNQPQHF	TGTGCCAGCAGCAAAAGGGGTGGGACAGGGGGCAGCAATCAGCCCCAGCATTTT
.	.	TRBV18	TRBJ2-2	CASSPRTLHGGELFF	TGTGCCAGCTCACCGAGGACACTCCATGGAGGGGAGCTGTTTTTT
TRBD1	.	TRBV30	TRBJ1-1	CAWRQGRGNTEAFF	TGTGCCTGGAGACAGGGGCGAGGGAACACTGAAGCTTTCTTT
.	.	TRBV7-8	TRBJ1-2	CASSLDGGGYGYTF	TGTGCCAGCAGCTTAGATGGGGGGGGCTATGGCTACACCTTC
.	.	TRBV3-1/TRBV3-2	TRBJ1-2	CASSQGGAPGYTF	TGTGCCAGCAGCCAGGGAGGGGCCCCTGGCTACACCTTC
TRBD1	.	TRBV12-3/TRBV12-4	TRBJ2-7	CASSFQGVYEQYF	TGTGCCAGCAGTTTCCAGGGGGTCTACGAGCAGTACTTC
.	.	TRBV19	TRBJ1-5	CASSIALQPQHF	TGTGCCAGTAGTATAGCCTTGCAGCCCCAGCATTTT
TRBD1	few	TRBV3-1/TRBV3-2	TRBJ1-6	CASSQGGGNNSPLHF	TGTGCCAGCAGCCAAGGAGGGGGCAATAATTCACCCCTCCACTTT